The sample holds one count of the clone carrying this T cell receptor beta chain. This record belongs to a study of blood T cell repertoires in COVID-19. Sequenced by immunoSEQ multiplex PCR; TCRdb stores in-frame clones only, minus some. The table includes some 64,000 clones, about 77% detected once. The germline V gene encodes CDR1 SEHNR and CDR2 FQNEAQ (reference sequence). V lost 3 bases to trimming and J lost 4 bases, with 13 bases between them. This CDR3 is built from 14 residues. Sequenced: peripheral blood. This TCR derives from a man at least 80 years old with active or convalescent COVID-19. The chain couples TRBV7-9 to TRBJ2-7; D is ambiguous. CDR3 bases: TGTGCCAGCAGCTTTTCCTGGCTAGGTTACGAGCAGTACTTC. Protein product: CASSFSWLGYEQYF.